One T cell receptor beta chain is described in this entry. One end of the junction fails to match germline, which may point to a read error. From the RT-PCR reads, TCRdb called clonotypes with MiXCR, one entry per CDR3 protein. In the table there are about 100,000 distinct CDR3 sequences, 35% of which are singletons. This CDR3 region has 13 residues. CDR1 is SGHTA, CDR2 FQGNSA, per germline. This sample is drawn from a study of patients and donors after allogeneic stem cell transplantation. The material sequenced was blood, either unsorted or a sorted T cell fraction (not recorded which). V gene TRBV7-2 combines with J gene TRBJ1-2; D is uncertain. The receptor was isolated from a human donor who was either an allogeneic HSCT recipient or a stem cell or donor lymphocyte infusion donor (not recorded which). It is not recorded whose cells these are; they may come from a transplant donor. CDR3 in amino acids: CASSLEGRYGYTF. Written as DNA, the CDR3 is TGTGCCAGCAGTTTAGAAGGACGCTATGGCTACACCTTC. Supplemented by reference TRBV7-2 and TRBJ1-2, the full variable domain reads GAGVSQSPSNKVTEKGKDVELRCDPISGHTALYWYRQSLGQGLEFLIYFQGNSAPDKSGLPSDRFSAERTGGSVSTLTIQRTQQEDSAVYLCASSLEGRYGYTFGSGTRLTVV.